The source of this T cell receptor beta chain is a study of blood T cell repertoires in COVID-19. Study background: The United States, Italy and Spain supplied acute and convalescent COVID-19 samples. In each case, the material was cDNA or gDNA derived from T cells, B-cell-depleted T cells, or PBMCs.

Per the study methods: The authors estimated nucleated cell counts from reference gene primer amplification. Using immunoSEQ multiplex PCR, the repertoire was profiled, and TCRdb retains in-frame clones only, with some absent. The D gene and trimming were derived from the DNA, and the V and J assignments and clone size from that table. The table records 100,000 to 130,000 clones, 65% to 80% of them present only once. The source of this sequence is a man between 65 and 85 years old with acute or convalescent COVID-19. The sample comprised peripheral blood.

The CDR3 reads CASSPGQGNLYEQYF. The CDR3 DNA sequence: TGTGCCAGCAGCCCGGGACAGGGAAATCTCTACGAGCAGTACTTC. The chain joins TRBV5-4 to TRBJ2-7, with 9 bases aligning to TRBD1. Germline trimming cut 4 bases from V and 3 bases from J; bases unmatched to any gene: 8. The CDR3 is 15 amino acids. CDR1 is SGHNT and CDR2 is YYREEE in the germline V gene (reference sequence).